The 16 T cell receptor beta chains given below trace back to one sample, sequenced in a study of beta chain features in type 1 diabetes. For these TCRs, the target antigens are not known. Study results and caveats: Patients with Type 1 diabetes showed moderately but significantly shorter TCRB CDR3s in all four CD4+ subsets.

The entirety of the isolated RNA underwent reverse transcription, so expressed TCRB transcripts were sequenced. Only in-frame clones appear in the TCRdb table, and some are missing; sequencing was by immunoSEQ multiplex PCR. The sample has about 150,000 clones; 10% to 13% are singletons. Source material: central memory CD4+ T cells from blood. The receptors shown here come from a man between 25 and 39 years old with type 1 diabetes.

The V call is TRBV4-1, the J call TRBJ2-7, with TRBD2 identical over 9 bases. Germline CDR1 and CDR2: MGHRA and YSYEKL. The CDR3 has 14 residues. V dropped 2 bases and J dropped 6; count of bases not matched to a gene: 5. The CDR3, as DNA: TGCGCCAGCAGCCAACGGCGGGAGGGCGGCGAGCAGTACTTC. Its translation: CASSQRREGGEQYF.

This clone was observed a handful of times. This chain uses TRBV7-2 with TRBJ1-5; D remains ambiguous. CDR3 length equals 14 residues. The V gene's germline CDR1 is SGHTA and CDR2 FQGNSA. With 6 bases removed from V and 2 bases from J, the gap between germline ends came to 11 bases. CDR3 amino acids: CASRPGNGNQPQHF. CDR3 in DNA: TGTGCCAGCAGACCGGGGAACGGCAATCAGCCCCAGCATTTT. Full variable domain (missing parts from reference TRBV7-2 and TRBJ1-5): GAGVSQSPSNKVTEKGKDVELRCDPISGHTALYWYRQSLGQGLEFLIYFQGNSAPDKSGLPSDRFSAERTGGSVSTLTIQRTQQEDSAVYLCASRPGNGNQPQHFGDGTRLSIL.

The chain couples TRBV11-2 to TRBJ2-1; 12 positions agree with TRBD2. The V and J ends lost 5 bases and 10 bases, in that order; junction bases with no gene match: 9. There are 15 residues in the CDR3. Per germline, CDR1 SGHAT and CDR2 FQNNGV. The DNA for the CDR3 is TGTGCCAGCAGCACCAGACTAGCGGGAGAGCGCGAGCAGTTCTTC. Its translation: CASSTRLAGEREQFF.

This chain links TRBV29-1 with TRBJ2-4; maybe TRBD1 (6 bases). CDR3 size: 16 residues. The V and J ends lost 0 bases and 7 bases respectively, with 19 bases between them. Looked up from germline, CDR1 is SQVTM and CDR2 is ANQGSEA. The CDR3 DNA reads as TGCAGCGTTGAAGAGGGGGCGGAGGCGTTTGGGAACATTCAGTACTTC. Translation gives CSVEEGAEAFGNIQYF.

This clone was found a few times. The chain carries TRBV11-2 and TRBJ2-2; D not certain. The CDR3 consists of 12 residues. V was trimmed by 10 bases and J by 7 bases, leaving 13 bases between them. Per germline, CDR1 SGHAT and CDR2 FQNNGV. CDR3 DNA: TGTGCCACCCGAGGCCCTCTCGGGGAGCTGTTTTTT. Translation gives CATRGPLGELFF. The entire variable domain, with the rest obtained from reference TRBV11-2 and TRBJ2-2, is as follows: EAGVAQSPRYKIIEKRQSVAFWCNPISGHATLYWYQQILGQGPKLLIQFQNNGVVDDSQLPKDRFSAERLKGVDSTLKIQPAKLEDSAVYLCATRGPLGELFFGEGSRLTVL.

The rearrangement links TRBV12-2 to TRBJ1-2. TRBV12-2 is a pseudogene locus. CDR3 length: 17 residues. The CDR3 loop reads CASRLALRAQANYGYTF. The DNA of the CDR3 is TGTGCAAGTCGCTTAGCATTGAGGGCGCAGGCTAACTATGGCTACACCTTC.

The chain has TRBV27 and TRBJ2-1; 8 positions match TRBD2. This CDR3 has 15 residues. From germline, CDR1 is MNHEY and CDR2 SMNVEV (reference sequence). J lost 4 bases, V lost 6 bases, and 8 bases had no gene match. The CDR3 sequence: CASRRQTSGYNEQFF. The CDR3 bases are TGTGCCAGCAGACGTCAAACTAGCGGTTACAATGAGCAGTTCTTC.

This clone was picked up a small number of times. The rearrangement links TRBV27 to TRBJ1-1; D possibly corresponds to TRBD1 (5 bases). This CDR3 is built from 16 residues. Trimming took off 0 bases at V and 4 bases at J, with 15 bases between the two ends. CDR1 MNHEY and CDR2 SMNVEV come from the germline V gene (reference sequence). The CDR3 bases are TGTGCCAGCAGTTTATCGATGATGGGGCTAGTCACTGAAGCTTTCTTT. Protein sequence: CASSLSMMGLVTEAFF.

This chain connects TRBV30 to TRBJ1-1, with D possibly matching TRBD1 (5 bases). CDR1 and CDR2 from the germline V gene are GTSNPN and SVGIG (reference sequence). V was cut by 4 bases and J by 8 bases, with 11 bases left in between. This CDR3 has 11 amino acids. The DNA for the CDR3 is TGTGCCTGGAACAGACAGAAAGAAGCTTTCTTT. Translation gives CAWNRQKEAFF.

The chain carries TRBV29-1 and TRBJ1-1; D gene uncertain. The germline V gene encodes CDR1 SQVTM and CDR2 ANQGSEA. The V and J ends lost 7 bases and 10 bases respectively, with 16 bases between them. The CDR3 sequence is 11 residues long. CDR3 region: CSARVNSGAFF. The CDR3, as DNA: TGCAGCGCCCGGGTCAATTCGGGAGCTTTCTTT.

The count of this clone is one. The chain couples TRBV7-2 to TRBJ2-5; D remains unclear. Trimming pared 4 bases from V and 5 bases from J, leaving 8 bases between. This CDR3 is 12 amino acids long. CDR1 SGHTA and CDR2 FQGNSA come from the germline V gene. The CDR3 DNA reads TGTGCCAGCAGCTCGAGGTGGGAGACCCAGTACTTC. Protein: CASSSRWETQYF.

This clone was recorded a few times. CDR3 amino acids: CASSSLTGTGANVLTF. As DNA, the CDR3 is TGTGCCAGCAGTTCCTTGACAGGGACCGGGGCCAACGTCCTGACTTTC. The chain carries TRBV28 and TRBJ2-6; 7 nucleotides align to TRBD1. The CDR3 length is 16 residues. Per germline, CDR1 MDHEN and CDR2 SYDVKM. V shed 4 bases and J 4 bases; nucleotides not matched to a gene: 7.

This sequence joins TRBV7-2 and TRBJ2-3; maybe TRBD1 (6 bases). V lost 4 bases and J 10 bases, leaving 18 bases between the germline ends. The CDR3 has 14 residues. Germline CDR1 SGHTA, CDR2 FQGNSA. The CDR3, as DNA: TGTGCCAGCAGCTCACCAAGAGGGGGTATGGCGCAGTATTTT. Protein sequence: CASSSPRGGMAQYF. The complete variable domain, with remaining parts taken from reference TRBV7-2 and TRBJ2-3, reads GAGVSQSPSNKVTEKGKDVELRCDPISGHTALYWYRQSLGQGLEFLIYFQGNSAPDKSGLPSDRFSAERTGGSVSTLTIQRTQQEDSAVYLCASSSPRGGMAQYFGPGTRLTVL.

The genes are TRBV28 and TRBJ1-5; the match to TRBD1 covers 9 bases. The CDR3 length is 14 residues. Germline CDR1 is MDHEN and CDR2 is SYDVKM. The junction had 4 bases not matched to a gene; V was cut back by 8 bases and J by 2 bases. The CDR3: CASGTGGRNQPQHF. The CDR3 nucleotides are TGTGCCAGCGGAACAGGGGGCCGCAATCAGCCCCAGCATTTT. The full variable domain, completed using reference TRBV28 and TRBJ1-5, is DVKVTQSSRYLVKRTGEKVFLECVQDMDHENMFWYRQDPGLGLRLIYFSYDVKMKEKGDIPEGYSVSREKKERFSLILESASTNQTSMYLCASGTGGRNQPQHFGDGTRLSIL.

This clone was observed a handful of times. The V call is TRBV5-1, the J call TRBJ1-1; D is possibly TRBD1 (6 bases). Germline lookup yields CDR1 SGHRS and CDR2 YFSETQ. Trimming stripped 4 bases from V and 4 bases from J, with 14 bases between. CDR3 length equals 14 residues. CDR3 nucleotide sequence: TGCGCCAGCAGCCCACAGGGACACTCCACTGAAGCTTTCTTT. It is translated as CASSPQGHSTEAFF. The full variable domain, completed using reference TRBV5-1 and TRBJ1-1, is KAGVTQTPRYLIKTRGQQVTLSCSPISGHRSVSWYQQTPGQGLQFLFEYFSETQRNKGNFPGRFSGRQFSNSRSEMNVSTLELGDSALYLCASSPQGHSTEAFFGQGTRLTVV.

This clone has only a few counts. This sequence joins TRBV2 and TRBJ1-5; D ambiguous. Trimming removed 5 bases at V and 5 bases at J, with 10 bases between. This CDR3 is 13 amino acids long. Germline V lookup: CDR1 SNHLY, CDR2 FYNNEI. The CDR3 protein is CASSPLTDQPQHF. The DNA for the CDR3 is TGTGCCAGCAGTCCCCTCACTGATCAGCCCCAGCATTTT.